A selection of T cell receptor beta chains follows, all from one sample in a study of identical twins. TCRdb passed the 5' RACE reads through MiXCR, listing each CDR3 protein once. Of approximately 1.8 million distinct CDR3 sequences listed, less than 40% are singletons. The sequenced material came from cord blood. The receptors stem from a newborn girl in good health. Each CDR3 is given without its conserved first and last residue.

TRBJ1-5 TRBV20-1 SANPGPNQPQH
TRBJ2-5 TRBV12-3/TRBV12-4 ASSLMTGIETQY
TRBJ2-2 TRBV5-1 ASSFGSGPSNTGELF
TRBJ2-1 TRBV20-1 SARDFGQYFNEQF
TRBJ2-7 TRBV27 ASSWGLVYEQY
TRBJ1-1 TRBV5-1 ASSLFSGFGGNTEAF
TRBJ2-3 TRBV20-1 SARLAGRRDTQY
TRBJ2-7 TRBV29-1 IKGRSSYEQY
TRBJ1-6 TRBV4-1 ASSHHNSPLH
TRBJ2-7 TRBV6-1 ASSPLGSTYEQY
TRBJ2-3 TRBV6-1 ASAPGGRPTDTQY
TRBJ2-3 TRBV2 ARSGTSGSTDTQY
TRBJ2-3 TRBV18 ASSPREGVSTDTQY
TRBJ2-3 TRBV24-1 ATSGSWGDTQY
TRBJ1-4 TRBV4-1 ASSQGAGTGNEKLF
TRBJ2-3 TRBV4-2 ASSQENAGGGTQY
. TRBV6-2/TRBV6-3 ASSLGLADESSYNEQY
. TRBV20-1 SATKSGGSYEQY
TRBJ2-4 TRBV5-1 ASSSLAGVKNIQY
TRBJ2-3 TRBV27 ASSLRRTGGSTDTQY
TRBJ1-6 TRBV5-1 ASSLTNRGDSPLH
TRBJ2-3 TRBV2 ASRISGAAGEDTQY
TRBJ1-2 TRBV10-3 AISPEPNYGYT
TRBJ1-6 TRBV7-9 ASSSKGVGYSPLH
TRBJ1-1 TRBV29-1 SVDSGLMNTEAF
TRBJ2-3 TRBV15 ATSRGDRTDTQY
TRBJ2-7 TRBV6-6 ASGQPTSGSTYEQY
. TRBV2 ASSERTSGVLDEQY
TRBJ2-7 TRBV14 ASSRDGTGYEQY
TRBJ2-1 TRBV7-7 ASSLGLADSYNEQF
TRBJ1-5 TRBV28 ASSSPGRHQPQH
TRBJ2-6 TRBV7-2 ASSYPGRGEPSGANVLT
TRBJ1-1 TRBV4-2 ASSLLGPGVVGTEAF
TRBJ1-1 TRBV5-1 ASSLVDLRRNTEAF
TRBJ1-2 TRBV12-1 ASSSSGGPNYGYT
TRBJ1-2 TRBV7-2 ASSIMDRNYGYT
TRBJ1-2 TRBV6-6 ASTQDRRNYGYT
TRBJ2-7 TRBV27 ASSLGRAYEQY
TRBJ1-2 TRBV12-3/TRBV12-4 ASSFGDHYGYT
TRBJ1-2 TRBV30 AWSETGIYGYT
TRBJ1-5 TRBV7-2 ASSLAGTGVEAQH
TRBJ1-2 TRBV20-1 SARDGTVPSWGYT
TRBJ2-5 TRBV6-2/TRBV6-3 ASSYPVETQY
TRBJ1-2 TRBV29-1 SVELVDPNYGYT
TRBJ2-1 TRBV27 ASSLNGLAGDEQF